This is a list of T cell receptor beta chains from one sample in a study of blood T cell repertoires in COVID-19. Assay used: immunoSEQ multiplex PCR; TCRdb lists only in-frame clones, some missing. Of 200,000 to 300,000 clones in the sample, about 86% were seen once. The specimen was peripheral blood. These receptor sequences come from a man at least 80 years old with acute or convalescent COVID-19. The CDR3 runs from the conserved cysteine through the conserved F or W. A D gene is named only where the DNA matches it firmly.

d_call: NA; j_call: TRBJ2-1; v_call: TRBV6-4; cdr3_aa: CASSPETGLLQFF
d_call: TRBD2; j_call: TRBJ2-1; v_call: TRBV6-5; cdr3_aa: CASSSLAGGSYNEQFF
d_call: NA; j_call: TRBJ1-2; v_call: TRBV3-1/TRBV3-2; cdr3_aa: CASSQEGAYGYTF
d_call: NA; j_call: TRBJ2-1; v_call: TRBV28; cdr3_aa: CASSPWDILKGNEQFF
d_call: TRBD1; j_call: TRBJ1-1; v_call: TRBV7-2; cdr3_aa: CASSSTLGTGGEAFF
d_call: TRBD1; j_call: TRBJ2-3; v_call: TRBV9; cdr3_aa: CASSVGQGDGTDTQYF
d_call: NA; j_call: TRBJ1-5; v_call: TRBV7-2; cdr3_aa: CASSLYEGDNQPQHF
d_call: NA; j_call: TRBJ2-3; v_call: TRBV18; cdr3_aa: CASSPRRAGTDTQYF
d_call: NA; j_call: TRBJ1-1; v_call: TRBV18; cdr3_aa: CASSPRDTENTEAFF
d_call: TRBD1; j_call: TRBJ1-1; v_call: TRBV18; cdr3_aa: CASSPRTGENTEAFF
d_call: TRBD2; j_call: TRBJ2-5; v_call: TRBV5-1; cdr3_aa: CASSFGTSGNLETQYF
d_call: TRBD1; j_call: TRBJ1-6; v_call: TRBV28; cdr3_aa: CASSLRGGGDSPLHF
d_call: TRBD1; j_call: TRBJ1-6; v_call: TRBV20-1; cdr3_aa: CSASPGQYNSPLHF
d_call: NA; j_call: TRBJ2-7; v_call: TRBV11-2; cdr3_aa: CASSSGTKLYEQYF
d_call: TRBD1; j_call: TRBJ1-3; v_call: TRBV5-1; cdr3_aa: CASSTGQGYSGNTIYF
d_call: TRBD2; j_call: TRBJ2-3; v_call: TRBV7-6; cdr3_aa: CASSQNPGLASDTQYF
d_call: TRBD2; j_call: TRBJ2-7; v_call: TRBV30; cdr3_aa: CAWELAGGLEQYF
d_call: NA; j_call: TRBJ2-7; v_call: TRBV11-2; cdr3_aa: CASSLSAVRGYYEQYF
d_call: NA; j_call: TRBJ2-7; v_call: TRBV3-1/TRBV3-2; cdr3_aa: CASSQGGIHEQYF
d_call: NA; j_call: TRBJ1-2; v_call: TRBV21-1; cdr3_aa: CASSLGGAGGYDYGYTF
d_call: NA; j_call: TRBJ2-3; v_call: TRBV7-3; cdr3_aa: CASSLTLSADTQYF
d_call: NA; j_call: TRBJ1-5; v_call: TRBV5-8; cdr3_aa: CASSSLPQGFSNQPQHF
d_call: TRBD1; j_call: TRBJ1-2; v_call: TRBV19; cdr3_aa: CASGTVGNYGYTF
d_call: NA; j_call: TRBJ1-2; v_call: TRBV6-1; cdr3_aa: CASSEVRGGYTF
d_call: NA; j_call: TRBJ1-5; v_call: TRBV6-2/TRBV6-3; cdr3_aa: CASSRGQHNQPQHF
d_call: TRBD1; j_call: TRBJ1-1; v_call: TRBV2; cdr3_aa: CASSETTGDEAFF
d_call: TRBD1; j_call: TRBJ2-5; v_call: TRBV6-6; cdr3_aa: CASSPAGGRGETQYF